These 10 T cell receptor beta chains were all obtained from the same sample, sequenced in a study of blood T cell repertoires in COVID-19. Here immunoSEQ multiplex PCR was the method, and the copy in TCRdb shows in-frame clones only, minus some. The profile shows approximately 70,000 clones, 84% of them singletons. Sequences were obtained from peripheral blood. The receptors originated from a woman in her sixties or seventies with acute or convalescent COVID-19.

J is TRBJ1-4 and V is TRBV6-5; 9 bases agree with TRBD1. Germline V gene data show CDR1 as MNHEY and CDR2 as SVGAGI. V lost 7 bases to trimming and J lost 5 bases; unmatched junction nucleotides: 8. The CDR3 length is 15 residues. CDR3 protein: CASTWTGERNEKLFF. CDR3 DNA: TGTGCCAGCACCTGGACAGGGGAGAGGAATGAAAAACTGTTTTTT.

The chain employs TRBV7-9 and TRBJ1-2; 8 bases align to TRBD1. Germline V CDR1 and CDR2: SEHNR, FQNEAQ (reference sequence). Trimming cost V 4 bases and J 6 bases; bases outside gene matches: 1. This CDR3 comprises 12 residues. The DNA of the CDR3 is TGTGCCAGCAGCTCGACAGGGGATGGCTACACCTTC. Amino acid sequence: CASSSTGDGYTF.

The chain uses TRBV21-1 and TRBJ1-4; the table's D call TRBD1 went unverified against the DNA. TRBV21-1 is a listed pseudogene. CDR3 length: 18 residues. The CDR3 sequence is CASSDLGQRRAFNEKLFF. CDR3 DNA sequence: TGTGCCAGCAGCGACCTAGGACAGAGAAGGGCCTTTAATGAAAAACTGTTTTTT.

V and J are TRBV4-1 and TRBJ2-7; TRBD2 might be the D (5 bases). The CDR3 has 14 amino acids. CDR1 MGHRA and CDR2 YSYEKL come from the germline V gene. Trimming took 1 base from V and 3 from J, leaving 10 bases between them. The CDR3, as DNA: TGCGCCAGCAGCCAAGTCGGAGGAGACTACGAGCAGTACTTC. This translates into CASSQVGGDYEQYF.

The V gene is TRBV4-2, the J gene TRBJ2-3, with 8 bases fitting TRBD2. With V trimmed by 0 bases and J by 3 bases, 2 bases remained unmatched. The CDR3 loop spans 15 amino acids. From germline, CDR1 is LGHNA and CDR2 YNFKEQ. CDR3 in amino acids: CASSQDGGGTDTQYF. CDR3 DNA: TGTGCCAGCAGCCAAGACGGGGGGGGTACAGATACGCAGTATTTT.

V and J are TRBV6-5 and TRBJ1-2; the D gene is possibly TRBD1 (6 bases). V lost 6 bases and J lost 2, with 16 bases in between. This CDR3 has 15 amino acids. Germline assignment: CDR1 MNHEY and CDR2 SVGAGI. For the CDR3, the DNA is TGTGCCAGCAGCCCAGGACAGCGGGAGAACTATGGCTACACCTTC. It codes for CASSPGQRENYGYTF.

The V call is TRBV30, the J call TRBJ1-6, with a possible D match to TRBD1 (5 bases). Germline CDR1 is GTSNPN and CDR2 is SVGIG (reference sequence). This CDR3 has 14 amino acids. V lost 1 base and J lost 8, with 12 bases in between. CDR3 nucleotide sequence: TGTGCCTGGAGTGGGAGGAGGGGAGATTCACCCCTCCACTTT. Protein product: CAWSGRRGDSPLHF.

The gene calls are TRBV18 and TRBJ2-6; 7 nucleotides match TRBD1. Looked up from germline, CDR1 is KGHSH and CDR2 is LQKENI. This CDR3 is 17 amino acids long. V lost 6 bases to trimming and J lost 0 bases; unmatched junction nucleotides: 8. CDR3 sequence (DNA): TGTGCCAGCTCCCCTCCGGGACAGACCTCTGGGGCCAACGTCCTGACTTTC. As protein: CASSPPGQTSGANVLTF.

This chain uses TRBV12-2 with TRBJ1-2; TRBD1 reflects the table's D call only, with no check against the DNA. TRBV12-2 is a recognized pseudogene. The CDR3 is made up of 13 amino acids. CDR3 residues: CASRPQGDGGYTF. The CDR3 nucleotides read TGTGCAAGTCGCCCACAGGGGGATGGGGGCTACACCTTC.

The genes are TRBV29-1 and TRBJ2-4; 7 nucleotides line up with TRBD2. Germline V lookup: CDR1 SQVTM, CDR2 ANQGSEA. This CDR3 is built from 13 residues. Unmatched junction bases numbered 2, after V lost 1 base and J lost 5 bases. For the CDR3, the DNA is TGCAGCGTTGAAGGGGGGGGTGAAAACATTCAGTACTTC. It is translated as CSVEGGGENIQYF.